This passage covers 25 T cell receptor beta chains from one sample sequenced in a study of blood T cell repertoires in COVID-19. Generated by immunoSEQ multiplex PCR, the TCRdb table keeps only in-frame clones and is missing some. The table lists under 250,000 clones, around 85% of them singletons. Sample: PBMCs or T cells enriched from blood (not recorded which). These receptors were taken from a woman in her thirties or forties with acute COVID-19.

The chain is built from TRBV4-2 and TRBJ2-1; 8 bases agree with TRBD1. V lost 0 bases to trimming and J lost 9 bases; unmatched junction nucleotides: 7. This CDR3 comprises 15 residues. Germline V gene sequence: CDR1 LGHNA, CDR2 YNFKEQ. The CDR3 is CASSQDGTGLGEQFF. The CDR3 bases are TGTGCCAGCAGCCAAGATGGGACAGGATTGGGTGAGCAGTTCTTC.

This clone was picked up one time. V is TRBV3-1 (or the pseudogene TRBV3-2) and J is TRBJ2-3; maybe TRBD1 (5 bases). The CDR3 totals 14 residues. V shed 5 bases and J shed 4 bases, with 13 bases lying between them. Per the germline V gene, CDR1 is LGHDT and CDR2 is YNNKEL (reference sequence). The CDR3 reads CASSATVVPDTQYF. DNA for the CDR3: TGTGCCAGCAGCGCGACAGTGGTCCCAGATACGCAGTATTTT.

The V gene is TRBV6-6, the J gene TRBJ2-7; TRBD2 matches at 13 bases. Per germline, CDR1 MNHNY and CDR2 SVGAGI (reference sequence). With 2 bases clipped from V and 3 bases from J, the junction kept 4 bases outside the gene matches. The CDR3 contains 16 residues. CDR3 sequence (DNA): TGTGCCAGCAGTTACCCTGGGACTAGCGGGAACTACGAGCAGTACTTC. It specifies CASSYPGTSGNYEQYF.

CDR3 protein: CASSGLGQANTEAFF. Written as DNA, the CDR3 is TGTGCCAGCAGCGGATTGGGACAGGCGAACACTGAAGCTTTCTTT. J is TRBJ1-1 and V is TRBV11-2; the match to TRBD1 covers 8 bases. Looked up from germline, CDR1 is SGHAT and CDR2 is FQNNGV. This CDR3 has 15 residues. After removal of 5 bases from V and 1 base from J, the junction contained 6 bases not matched to a gene.

V usage is TRBV5-4 and J usage is TRBJ2-5; 7 nucleotides match TRBD2. The CDR3 runs 15 residues. CDR1 is SGHNT, CDR2 YYREEE, per germline (reference sequence). V lost 4 bases and J lost 2; bases outside the gene matches: 8. CDR3: CASSGGEGLQETQYF. The CDR3 nucleotides are TGTGCCAGCAGCGGGGGGGAGGGCCTTCAAGAGACCCAGTACTTC. Filled out from reference TRBV5-4 and TRBJ2-5, the complete variable domain reads ETGVTQSPTHLIKTRGQQVTLRCSSQSGHNTVSWYQQALGQGPQFIFQYYREEENGRGNFPPRFSGLQFPNYSSELNVNALELDDSALYLCASSGGEGLQETQYFGPGTRLLVL.

V is TRBV7-6 and J is TRBJ1-1; D gene ambiguous. The CDR3 consists of 13 residues. Per the germline V gene, CDR1 is SGHVS and CDR2 is FNYEAQ. Trimming removed 4 bases from V and 3 bases from J, with 9 bases in between. CDR3 bases: TGTGCCAGCAGCTCATTGGAGCACACTGAAGCTTTCTTT. This codes for CASSSLEHTEAFF.

This clone has a handful of counts. Other DNA sequences within the sample encode an identical CDR3. The rearrangement joins TRBV7-3 to TRBJ1-6; D gene uncertain. CDR3 length: 13 amino acids. V was pared by 0 bases and J by 7 bases, with 4 bases between. From germline, CDR1 is SGHTA and CDR2 FQGTGA. The DNA of the CDR3 is TGTGCCAGCAGCTTAACGTCGAATTCACCCCTCCACTTT. Translated: CASSLTSNSPLHF.

J is TRBJ2-1 and V is TRBV18; 12 nucleotides align to TRBD2. The CDR3 is 18 residues long. Trimming took 4 bases from V and 0 from J; bases not matched to a gene: 7. CDR1 KGHSH and CDR2 LQKENI come from the germline V gene. CDR3 coding DNA: TGTGCCAGCTCACGCCTAGCGGGGGGGCCTCTCTCCTACAATGAGCAGTTCTTC. Protein product: CASSRLAGGPLSYNEQFF.

This chain connects TRBV4-3 to TRBJ2-7; no definite D call. Germline assignment: CDR1 LGHNA and CDR2 YSLEER. Trimming stripped 0 bases from V and 2 bases from J, with 11 bases between. CDR3 length equals 15 residues. DNA of the CDR3: TGCGCCAGCAGCCAAGATCTATACGGAGCCTACGAGCAGTACTTC. This codes for CASSQDLYGAYEQYF.

J is TRBJ2-3 and V is TRBV7-9; TRBD1 aligns across 9 bases. The CDR3 has 16 residues. Germline CDR1 reads SEHNR; CDR2 reads FQNEAQ (reference sequence). V dropped 8 bases and J dropped 3; count of bases not matched to a gene: 12. This CDR3 reads CASGGLGQGLTDTQYF. DNA of the CDR3: TGTGCCAGCGGAGGACTCGGACAGGGGCTGACAGATACGCAGTATTTT.

The gene calls are TRBV7-3 and TRBJ1-2, with D possibly TRBD1 on 6 matching bases. CDR1 SGHTA and CDR2 FQGTGA come from the germline V gene. The CDR3 sequence is 13 residues long. V was trimmed by 2 bases and J by 8 bases, leaving 12 bases between them. The CDR3: CASSLPGQKGYTF. In DNA form, the CDR3 reads TGTGCCAGCAGCTTACCGGGACAAAAAGGCTACACCTTC.

The rearrangement joins TRBV7-2 to TRBJ1-2; D is perhaps TRBD1 (5 bases). V shed 5 bases and J shed 3 bases, with 13 bases lying between them. Germline V gives CDR1 SGHTA, CDR2 FQGNSA. The CDR3 has 14 amino acids. Here the CDR3 DNA reads TGTGCCAGCAGCCCCCGTGACAGCTACTATGGCTACACCTTC. This gives the protein CASSPRDSYYGYTF.

V usage is TRBV7-3 and J usage is TRBJ2-2; possibly TRBD2 for D (6 bases). With 5 bases removed from V and 6 bases from J, the gap between germline ends came to 16 bases. The CDR3 loop spans 15 amino acids. Germline lookup yields CDR1 SGHTA and CDR2 FQGTGA. The CDR3 is CASSLRRDGAGELFF. The CDR3 coding sequence is TGTGCCAGCAGCCTCCGGAGGGATGGGGCCGGGGAGCTGTTTTTT. Filled out from reference TRBV7-3 and TRBJ2-2, the complete variable domain reads GAGVSQTPSNKVTEKGKYVELRCDPISGHTALYWYRQSLGQGPEFLIYFQGTGAADDSGLPNDRFFAVRPEGSVSTLKIQRTERGDSAVYLCASSLRRDGAGELFFGEGSRLTVL.

The chain has TRBV6-6 and TRBJ2-7; TRBD2 agrees at 8 bases. CDR3 length equals 14 residues. CDR1 is MNHNY and CDR2 is SVGAGI in the germline V gene (reference sequence). V trimming: 0 bases; J trimming: 4 bases; junction bases outside the gene matches: 2. The CDR3 nucleotides are TGTGCCAGCAGTTACTCGAGCGGGAGTTACGAGCAGTACTTC. Protein sequence: CASSYSSGSYEQYF.

This chain uses TRBV4-2 with TRBJ2-1; 9 positions match TRBD2. Per germline, CDR1 LGHNA and CDR2 YNFKEQ. The length of the CDR3 is 16 residues. With 1 base clipped from V and 9 bases from J, the junction kept 10 bases outside the gene matches. In nucleotides, the CDR3 is TGTGCCAGCAGCCAAGGTAGAGCGGGAGCGGGGGGTGAGCAGTTCTTC. Encoded protein: CASSQGRAGAGGEQFF.

The chain couples TRBV2 to TRBJ1-2; maybe TRBD1 (5 bases). CDR1 is SNHLY and CDR2 is FYNNEI in the germline V gene. The CDR3 contains 12 residues. With 3 bases removed from V and 10 bases from J, the gap between germline ends came to 12 bases. The CDR3 nucleotides read TGTGCCAGCAGTGACCCGGGGGTCCTCTACACCTTC. Translation gives CASSDPGVLYTF.

This clone was counted once. The chain combines TRBV16 with TRBJ1-5; 8 bases match TRBD1. CDR1 KGHSY and CDR2 FQNENV come from the germline V gene. J gave up 3 bases and V 3 bases, and 7 bases lay outside the gene matches. The CDR3 has 16 residues. The CDR3 sequence: CASSQTGEGVNQPQHF. CDR3 DNA sequence: TGTGCCAGCAGCCAGACAGGGGAAGGAGTCAATCAGCCCCAGCATTTT.

This clone has a handful of counts. The V gene is TRBV7-2, the J gene TRBJ1-5; no reliable D call. V lost 6 bases to trimming and J lost 7 bases, with 16 bases between them. The CDR3 length is 14 residues. Germline CDR1 and CDR2: SGHTA and FQGNSA. The CDR3 spells CASRPPGSPQPQHF. The CDR3 DNA reads TGTGCCAGCAGACCGCCGGGGAGCCCCCAGCCCCAGCATTTT.

This clone appeared a single time. The chain employs TRBV25-1 and TRBJ1-2; 7 bases map to TRBD1. From germline, CDR1 is MGHDK and CDR2 SYGVNS. Germline trimming cut 4 bases from V and 6 bases from J; bases unmatched to any gene: 8. CDR3 size: 14 residues. The CDR3 region has the DNA TGTGCCAGCAGTGCTTTTGGGACAGCTGATGGCTACACCTTC. This gives the protein CASSAFGTADGYTF.

This chain connects TRBV4-2 to TRBJ2-2; D not certain. Germline V gene data show CDR1 as LGHNA and CDR2 as YNFKEQ. There are 16 residues in the CDR3. The V gene lost 1 base and the J gene lost 6 bases, with 15 bases spanning the gap. The CDR3 here is CASSQGLGGSSGELFF. The CDR3 DNA sequence: TGTGCCAGCAGCCAAGGACTCGGCGGCTCCTCCGGGGAGCTGTTTTTT.

This clone was counted a few times. The chain joins TRBV4-2 to TRBJ1-2; 7 nucleotides match TRBD1. Germline CDR1 reads LGHNA; CDR2 reads YNFKEQ. The CDR3 extends over 15 amino acids. Trimming at V came to 6 bases and at J to 4 bases, leaving 11 bases not matched to a gene. The CDR3 nucleotides are TGTGCCAGCAGTAAGACAGGGTCAGGGGGCTATGGCTACACCTTC. This gives the protein CASSKTGSGGYGYTF.

The chain uses TRBV28 and TRBJ2-1; 9 bases match TRBD2. The CDR3 extends over 13 amino acids. Germline-derived CDR1 and CDR2 are MDHEN and SYDVKM. The J segment lost 8 bases and the V segment lost 6 bases, leaving 5 bases of the junction unmatched. CDR3 protein: CASSTAGGHEQFF. The CDR3 DNA reads TGTGCCAGCAGCACAGCGGGAGGTCATGAGCAGTTCTTC.

The chain has TRBV7-2 and TRBJ1-2, with D possibly being TRBD1 (5 bases). Germline V gene sequence: CDR1 SGHTA, CDR2 FQGNSA. V was pared by 6 bases and J by 3 bases, with 14 bases between. CDR3 size: 14 residues. CDR3 loop: CASSKTRGDYGYTF. CDR3 nucleotides: TGTGCCAGCAGTAAAACACGGGGGGACTATGGCTACACCTTC.

V is TRBV11-3 and J is TRBJ2-5, with D perhaps TRBD2 (7 bases). V was shortened by 5 bases and J by 4 bases, with 17 bases between the two germline ends. CDR1 and CDR2 (germline): SGHNT, YENEEA. The CDR3 runs 15 residues. The DNA for the CDR3 is TGTGCCAGCAGCCAAGGGGGGGCGCCCGGAGAGACCCAGTACTTC. Translating gives CASSQGGAPGETQYF.

A single count supports this clone. This sequence joins TRBV14 and TRBJ1-4, with 7 bases that match TRBD1. Germline V gene lookup returns CDR1 SGHDN and CDR2 FVKESK. After removal of 2 bases from V and 4 bases from J, the junction contained 13 bases not matched to a gene. This CDR3 comprises 18 residues. The CDR3 nucleotides are TGTGCCAGCAGCCAAAATAAATGGGTGGGACAGCTTAATGAAAAACTGTTTTTT. It codes for CASSQNKWVGQLNEKLFF. Using reference TRBV14 and TRBJ1-4 for the parts outside the CDR3, the full variable domain is EAGVTQFPSHSVIEKGQTVTLRCDPISGHDNLYWYRRVMGKEIKFLLHFVKESKQDESGMPNNRFLAERTGGTYSTLKVQPAELEDSGVYFCASSQNKWVGQLNEKLFFGSGTQLSVL.